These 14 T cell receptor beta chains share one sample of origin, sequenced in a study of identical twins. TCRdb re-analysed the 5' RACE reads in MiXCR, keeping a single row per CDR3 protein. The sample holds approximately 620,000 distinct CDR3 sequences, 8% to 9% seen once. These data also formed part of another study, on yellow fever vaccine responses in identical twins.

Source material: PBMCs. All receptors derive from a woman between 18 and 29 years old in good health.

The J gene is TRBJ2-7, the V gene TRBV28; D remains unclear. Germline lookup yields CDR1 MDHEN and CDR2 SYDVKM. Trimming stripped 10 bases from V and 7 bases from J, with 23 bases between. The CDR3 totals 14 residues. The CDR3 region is CATIATDPPGEQYF. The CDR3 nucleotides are TGTGCCACCATTGCAACAGATCCTCCTGGGGAGCAGTACTTC.

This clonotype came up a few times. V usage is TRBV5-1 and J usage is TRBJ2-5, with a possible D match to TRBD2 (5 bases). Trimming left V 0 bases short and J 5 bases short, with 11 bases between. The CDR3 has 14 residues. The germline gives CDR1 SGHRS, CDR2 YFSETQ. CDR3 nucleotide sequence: TGCGCCAGCAGCTTGGCCGGGGATCGGGAGACCCAGTACTTC. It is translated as CASSLAGDRETQYF. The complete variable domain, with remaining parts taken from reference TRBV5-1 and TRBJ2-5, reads KAGVTQTPRYLIKTRGQQVTLSCSPISGHRSVSWYQQTPGQGLQFLFEYFSETQRNKGNFPGRFSGRQFSNSRSEMNVSTLELGDSALYLCASSLAGDRETQYFGPGTRLLVL.

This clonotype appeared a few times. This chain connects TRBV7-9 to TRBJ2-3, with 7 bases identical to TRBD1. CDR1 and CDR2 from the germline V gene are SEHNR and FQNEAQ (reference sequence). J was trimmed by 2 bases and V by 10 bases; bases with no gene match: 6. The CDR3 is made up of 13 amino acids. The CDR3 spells CAITDRTTDTQYF. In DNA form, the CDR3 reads TGTGCCATCACGGACAGGACCACAGATACGCAGTATTTT.

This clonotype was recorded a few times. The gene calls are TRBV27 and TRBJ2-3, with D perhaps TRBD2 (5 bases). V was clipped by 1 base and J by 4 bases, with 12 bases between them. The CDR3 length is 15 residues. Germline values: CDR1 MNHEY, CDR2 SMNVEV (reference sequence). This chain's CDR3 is CASSLFPSIPDTQYF. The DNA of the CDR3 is TGTGCCAGCAGTTTATTTCCTAGCATCCCAGATACGCAGTATTTT.

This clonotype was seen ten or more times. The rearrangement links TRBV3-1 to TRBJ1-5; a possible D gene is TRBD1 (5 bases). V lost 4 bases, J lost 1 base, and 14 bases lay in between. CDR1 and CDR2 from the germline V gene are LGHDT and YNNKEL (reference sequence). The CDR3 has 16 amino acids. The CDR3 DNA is TGTGCCAGCAGCCCCGCCGGGGGACTAAGCAATCAGCCCCAGCATTTT. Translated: CASSPAGGLSNQPQHF.

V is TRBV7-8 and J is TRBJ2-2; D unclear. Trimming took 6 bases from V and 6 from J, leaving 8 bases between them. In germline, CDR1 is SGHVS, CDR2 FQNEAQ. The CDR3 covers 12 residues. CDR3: CASRPLPGELFF. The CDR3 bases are TGTGCCAGCAGGCCCCTCCCCGGGGAGCTGTTTTTT.

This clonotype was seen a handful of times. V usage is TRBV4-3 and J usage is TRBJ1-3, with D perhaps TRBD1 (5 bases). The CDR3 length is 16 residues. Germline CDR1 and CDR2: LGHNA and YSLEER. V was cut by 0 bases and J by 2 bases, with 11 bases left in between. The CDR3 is CASSQEWGSPGNTIYF. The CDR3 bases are TGCGCCAGCAGCCAAGAATGGGGGTCACCTGGAAACACCATATATTTT.

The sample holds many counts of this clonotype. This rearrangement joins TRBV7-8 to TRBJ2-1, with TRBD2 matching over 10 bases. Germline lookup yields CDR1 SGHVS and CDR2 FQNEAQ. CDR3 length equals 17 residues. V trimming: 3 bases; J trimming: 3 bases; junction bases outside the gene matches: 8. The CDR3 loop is CASSLGDLAGDYNEQFF. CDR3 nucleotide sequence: TGTGCCAGCAGCTTGGGGGACCTAGCGGGGGACTACAATGAGCAGTTCTTC.

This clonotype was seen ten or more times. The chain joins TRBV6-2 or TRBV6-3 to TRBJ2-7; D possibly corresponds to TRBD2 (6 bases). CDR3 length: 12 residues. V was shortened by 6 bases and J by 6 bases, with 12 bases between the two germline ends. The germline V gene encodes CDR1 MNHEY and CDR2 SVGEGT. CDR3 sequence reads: CASRRLVSEQYF. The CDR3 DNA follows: TGTGCCAGCAGACGACTAGTTTCCGAGCAGTACTTC.

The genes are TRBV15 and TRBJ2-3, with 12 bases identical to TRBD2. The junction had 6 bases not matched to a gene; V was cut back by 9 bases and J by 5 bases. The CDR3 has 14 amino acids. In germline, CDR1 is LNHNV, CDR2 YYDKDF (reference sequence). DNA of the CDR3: TGTGCCACGCTAGCGGGAGGGGGGGTAGATACGCAGTATTTT. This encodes CATLAGGGVDTQYF. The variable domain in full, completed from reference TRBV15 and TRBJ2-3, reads DAMVIQNPRYQVTQFGKPVTLSCSQTLNHNVMYWYQQKSSQAPKLLFHYYDKDFNNEADTPDNFQSRRPNTSFCFLDIRSPGLGDTAMYLCATLAGGGVDTQYFGPGTRLTVL.

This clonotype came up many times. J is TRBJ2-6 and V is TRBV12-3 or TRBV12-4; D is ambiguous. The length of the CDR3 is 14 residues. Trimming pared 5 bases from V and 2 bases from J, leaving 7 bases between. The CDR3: CASSTLAGANVLTF. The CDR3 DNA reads TGTGCCAGCAGTACCCTAGCTGGGGCCAACGTCCTGACTTTC.

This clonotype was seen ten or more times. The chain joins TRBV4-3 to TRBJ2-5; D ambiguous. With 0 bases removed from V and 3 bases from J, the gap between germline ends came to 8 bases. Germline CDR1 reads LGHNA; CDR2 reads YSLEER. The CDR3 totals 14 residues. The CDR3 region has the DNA TGCGCCAGCAGCCAAGATCTGCAGGAAGAGACCCAGTACTTC. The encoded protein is CASSQDLQEETQYF.

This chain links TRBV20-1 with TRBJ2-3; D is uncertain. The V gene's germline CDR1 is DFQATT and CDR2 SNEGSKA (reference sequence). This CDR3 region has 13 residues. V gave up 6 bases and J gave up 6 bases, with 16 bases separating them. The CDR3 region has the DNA TGCAGTGCCGATGTCGCTGGCGTGGATACGCAGTATTTT. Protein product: CSADVAGVDTQYF.

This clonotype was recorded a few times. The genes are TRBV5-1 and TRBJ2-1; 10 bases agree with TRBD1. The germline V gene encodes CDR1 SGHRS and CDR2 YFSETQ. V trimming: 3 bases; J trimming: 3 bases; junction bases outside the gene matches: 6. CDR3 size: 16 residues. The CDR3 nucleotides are TGCGCCAGCAGCTCCGGCCGGACAGGGGGCTACAATGAGCAGTTCTTC. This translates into CASSSGRTGGYNEQFF.